This T cell receptor (beta chain) was documented in a study of PD-L1 blockade in urothelial cancer. For the study at large: Males with urothelial cancer arising in the bladder constituted most of the roughly 30 patients.

This clone was recorded only once. TCRdb keeps only in-frame clones here, not all; method: immunoSEQ multiplex PCR. The table records 50,000 or so clones, over 70% of them present only once. CDR3 length: 15 amino acids. V was clipped by 2 bases and J by 2 bases, with 12 bases between them. Germline-derived CDR1 and CDR2 are ENHRY and SYGVKD. V usage is TRBV10-3 and J usage is TRBJ2-5, with no clear D. The source material was PBMCs, sampled around atezolizumab (anti-PD-L1) treatment. This clonotype was obtained from a man between 65 and 79 years old with urothelial cancer. The CDR3 sequence: CAISEGGRRQETQYF. DNA of the CDR3: TGTGCCATCAGTGAGGGCGGTCGAAGGCAAGAGACCCAGTACTTC.